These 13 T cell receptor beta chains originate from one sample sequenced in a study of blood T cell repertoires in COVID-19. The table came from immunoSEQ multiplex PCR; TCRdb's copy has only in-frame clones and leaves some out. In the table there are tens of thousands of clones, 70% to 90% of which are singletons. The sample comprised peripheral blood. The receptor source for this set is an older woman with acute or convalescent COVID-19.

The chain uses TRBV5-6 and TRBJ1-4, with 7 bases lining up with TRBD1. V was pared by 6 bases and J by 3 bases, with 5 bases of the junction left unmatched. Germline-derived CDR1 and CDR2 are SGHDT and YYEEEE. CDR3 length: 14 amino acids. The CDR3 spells CASNRGQSNEKLFF. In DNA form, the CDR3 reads TGTGCCAGCAACCGGGGACAGTCTAATGAAAAACTGTTTTTT. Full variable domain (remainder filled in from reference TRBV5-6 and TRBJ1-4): DAGVTQSPTHLIKTRGQQVTLRCSPKSGHDTVSWYQQALGQGPQFIFQYYEEEERQRGNFPDRFSGHQFPNYSSELNVNALLLGDSALYLCASNRGQSNEKLFFGSGTQLSVL.

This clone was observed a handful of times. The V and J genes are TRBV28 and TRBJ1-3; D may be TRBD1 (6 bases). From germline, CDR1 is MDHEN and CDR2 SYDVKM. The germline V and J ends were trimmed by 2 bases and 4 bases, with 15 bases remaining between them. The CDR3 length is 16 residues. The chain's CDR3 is CASSLTTGTGGNTIYF. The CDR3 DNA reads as TGTGCCAGCAGTTTAACCACAGGGACGGGAGGAAACACCATATATTTT.

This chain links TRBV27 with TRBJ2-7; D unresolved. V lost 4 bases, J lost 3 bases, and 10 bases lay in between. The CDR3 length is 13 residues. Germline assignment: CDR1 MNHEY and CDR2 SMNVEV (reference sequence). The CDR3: CASSWSSDYEQYF. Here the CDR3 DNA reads TGTGCCAGCAGTTGGAGTTCGGACTACGAGCAGTACTTC.

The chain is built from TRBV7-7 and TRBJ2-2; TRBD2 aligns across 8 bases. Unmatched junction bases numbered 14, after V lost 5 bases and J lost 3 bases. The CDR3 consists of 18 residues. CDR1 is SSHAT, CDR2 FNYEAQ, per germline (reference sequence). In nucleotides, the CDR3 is TGTGCCAGCAGCCCCGGGGCGGGAGGACCCTCGGACACCGGGGAGCTGTTTTTT. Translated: CASSPGAGGPSDTGELFF.

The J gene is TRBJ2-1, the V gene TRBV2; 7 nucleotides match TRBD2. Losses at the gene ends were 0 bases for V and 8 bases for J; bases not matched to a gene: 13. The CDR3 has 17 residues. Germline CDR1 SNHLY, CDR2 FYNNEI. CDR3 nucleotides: TGTGCCAGCAGTGAAGCTCCGACTGCGCGGGAGCGCTATGAGCAGTTCTTC. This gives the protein CASSEAPTARERYEQFF.

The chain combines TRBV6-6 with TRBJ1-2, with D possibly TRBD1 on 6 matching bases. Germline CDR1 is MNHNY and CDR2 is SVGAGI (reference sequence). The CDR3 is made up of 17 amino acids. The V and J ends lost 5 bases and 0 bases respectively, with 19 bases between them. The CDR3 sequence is CASSRSTGTTANYGYTF. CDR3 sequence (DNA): TGTGCCAGCAGTCGATCAACCGGGACAACAGCTAACTATGGCTACACCTTC.

The CDR3 nucleotides are TGCGCCAGCAGTCGCGACATCCCCCCAAGAACTGAAGCTTTCTTT. Residues: CASSRDIPPRTEAFF. V and J are TRBV4-1 and TRBJ1-1; no reliable D call. The CDR3 has 15 residues. Trimming stripped 6 bases from V and 5 bases from J, with 19 bases between. CDR1 and CDR2 from the germline V gene are MGHRA and YSYEKL.

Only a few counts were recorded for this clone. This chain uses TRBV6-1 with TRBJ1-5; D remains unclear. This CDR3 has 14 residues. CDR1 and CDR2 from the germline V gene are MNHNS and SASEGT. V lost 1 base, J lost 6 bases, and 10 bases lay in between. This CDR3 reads CASSEEAGRQPQHF. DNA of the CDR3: TGTGCCAGCAGTGAAGAGGCAGGCCGTCAGCCCCAGCATTTT.

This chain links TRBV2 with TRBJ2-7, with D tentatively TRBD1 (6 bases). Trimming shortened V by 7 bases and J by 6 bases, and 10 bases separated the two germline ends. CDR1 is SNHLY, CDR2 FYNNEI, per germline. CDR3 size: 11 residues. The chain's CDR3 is CASTGQFEQYF. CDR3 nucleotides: TGTGCCAGCACTGGACAGTTCGAGCAGTACTTC.

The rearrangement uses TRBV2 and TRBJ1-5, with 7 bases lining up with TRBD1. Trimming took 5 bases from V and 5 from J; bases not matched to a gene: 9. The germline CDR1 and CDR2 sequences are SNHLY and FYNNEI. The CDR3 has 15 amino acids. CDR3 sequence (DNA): TGTGCCAGCAGTCACCCAGGACAGGTTTATCAGCCCCAGCATTTT. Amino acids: CASSHPGQVYQPQHF.

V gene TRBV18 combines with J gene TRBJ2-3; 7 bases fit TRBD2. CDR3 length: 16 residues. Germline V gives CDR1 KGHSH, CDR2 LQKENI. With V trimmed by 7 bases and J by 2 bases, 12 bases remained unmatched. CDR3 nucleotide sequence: TGTGCCAGCTTCGCCTCGTCTAGCGGACTCACAGATACGCAGTATTTT. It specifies CASFASSSGLTDTQYF.

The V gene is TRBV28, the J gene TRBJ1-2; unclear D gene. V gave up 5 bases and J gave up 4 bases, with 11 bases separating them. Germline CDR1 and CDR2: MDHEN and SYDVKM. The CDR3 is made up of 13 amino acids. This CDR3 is CASSPAGFYGYTF. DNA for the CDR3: TGTGCCAGCAGTCCCGCCGGGTTCTATGGCTACACCTTC.

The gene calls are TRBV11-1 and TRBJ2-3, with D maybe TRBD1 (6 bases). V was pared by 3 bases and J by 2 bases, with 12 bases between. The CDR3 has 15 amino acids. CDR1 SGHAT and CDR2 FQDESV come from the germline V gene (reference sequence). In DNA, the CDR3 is TGTGCCAGCAGCTTCGCCAGGGGCTACACAGATACGCAGTATTTT. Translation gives CASSFARGYTDTQYF.